Shown below are 29 T cell receptor beta chains from a single sample sequenced in a study. TCRdb itself ran the RT-PCR reads through MiXCR, one entry per CDR3 protein. The repertoire holds approximately 720,000 distinct CDR3 sequences, with 14% as singletons. Sequencing was carried out using memory CD4+ T cells from blood. These receptors were obtained from a female donor in good health, serving as a healthy control.

This clonotype was seen only a few times. Relative to the germline gene, one junction end is altered; a read error may explain this. This CDR3 is CASTYGTSGRTLSF. As DNA, the CDR3 is TGTGCCAGCACCTATGGGACTAGCGGGAGGACTTTGTCCTTC. V gene TRBV6-2 or TRBV6-3 combines with J gene TRBJ2-1, with 15 bases lining up with TRBD2. Germline CDR1 reads MNHEY; CDR2 reads SVGEGT. The CDR3 runs to 14 residues.

This sequence joins TRBV20-1 and TRBJ1-5, with unresolved D. With 5 bases removed from V and 3 bases from J, the gap between germline ends came to 11 bases. Germline V gene data show CDR1 as DFQATT and CDR2 as SNEGSKA (reference sequence). This CDR3 contains 13 residues. CDR3: CSALKRNNQPQHF. The CDR3 nucleotides are TGCAGTGCTTTAAAACGGAACAATCAGCCCCAGCATTTT.

This clonotype was detected ten times or more. The chain employs TRBV20-1 and TRBJ2-3; possible D gene TRBD2, 6 bases. Trimming left V 6 bases short and J 6 bases short, with 13 bases between. Germline V gene data show CDR1 as DFQATT and CDR2 as SNEGSKA (reference sequence). This CDR3 contains 12 residues. CDR3 residues: CSAGGNFDTQYF. As DNA, the CDR3 is TGCAGTGCGGGCGGGAACTTCGATACGCAGTATTTT.

The V call is TRBV20-1, the J call TRBJ2-1; TRBD2 might be the D (6 bases). This CDR3 region has 15 residues. Trimming pared 0 bases from V and 2 bases from J, leaving 11 bases between. Germline V lookup: CDR1 DFQATT, CDR2 SNEGSKA (reference sequence). DNA for the CDR3: TGCAGTGCTAGAGAGAATGCGGGAACCTACAATGAGCAGTTCTTC. Translating it yields CSARENAGTYNEQFF.

There are many counts of this clonotype. V gene TRBV6-5 combines with J gene TRBJ1-5, with D tentatively TRBD1 (5 bases). Trimming removed 0 bases at V and 2 bases at J, with 17 bases between. Per the germline V gene, CDR1 is MNHEY and CDR2 is SVGAGI. This CDR3 contains 18 residues. The CDR3 DNA follows: TGTGCCAGCAGTTACTCCCGCCCGGGACGTGGAGGCAATCAGCCCCAGCATTTT. It encodes CASSYSRPGRGGNQPQHF.

V is TRBV7-2 and J is TRBJ2-1; D might be TRBD2 (7 bases). V lost 1 base and J lost 8, with 21 bases in between. CDR3 length: 17 amino acids. Germline V gene lookup returns CDR1 SGHTA and CDR2 FQGNSA. CDR3 sequence: CASSLGPSRGGYDEQFF. CDR3 coding DNA: TGTGCCAGCAGCTTAGGCCCCTCGAGGGGGGGTTACGATGAGCAGTTCTTC.

Here the CDR3 DNA reads TGTGCCATCAGCGGGGGTCCCAGCAATCAGCCCCAGCATTTT. Translating it yields CAISGGPSNQPQHF. The chain joins TRBV10-3 to TRBJ1-5; D is possibly TRBD1 (5 bases). Germline V gene sequence: CDR1 ENHRY, CDR2 SYGVKD. This CDR3 is built from 14 residues. V was shortened by 6 bases and J by 1 base, with 10 bases between the two germline ends.

This clonotype was observed many times. V gene TRBV6-5 combines with J gene TRBJ1-5, with D possibly matching TRBD1 (5 bases). Per the germline V gene, CDR1 is MNHEY and CDR2 is SVGAGI. The CDR3 extends over 14 amino acids. Trimming pared 4 bases from V and 6 bases from J, leaving 13 bases between. The DNA for the CDR3 is TGTGCCAGCAGTTCCCAGGGCGGAGGTCAGCCCCAGCATTTT. Encoded protein: CASSSQGGGQPQHF.

A few counts support this clonotype. V and J are TRBV5-1 and TRBJ2-1; D is perhaps TRBD1 (5 bases). CDR3 length equals 15 residues. Germline assignment: CDR1 SGHRS and CDR2 YFSETQ. The V end was cut by 0 bases, the J end by 4 bases, with 11 bases between. The DNA of the CDR3 is TGCGCCAGCAGCTTGGGTGACAGTTTTTACAATGAGCAGTTCTTC. Translating it yields CASSLGDSFYNEQFF.

V is TRBV29-1 and J is TRBJ1-1, with TRBD1 as a possible D gene (5 bases). CDR3 length equals 13 residues. V was clipped by 4 bases and J by 1 base, with 10 bases between them. Per the germline V gene, CDR1 is SQVTM and CDR2 is ANQGSEA. CDR3 region: CSVVGASNTEAFF. CDR3 bases: TGCAGCGTTGTCGGGGCTTCGAACACTGAAGCTTTCTTT. Combining the CDR3 with reference TRBV29-1 and TRBJ1-1 gives the whole variable domain SAVISQKPSRDICQRGTSLTIQCQVDSQVTMMFWYRQQPGQSLTLIATANQGSEATYESGFVIDKFPISRPNLTFSTLTVSNMSPEDSSIYLCSVVGASNTEAFFGQGTRLTVV.

This clonotype was detected many times. This chain uses TRBV20-1 with TRBJ2-3; D uncertain. Per the germline V gene, CDR1 is DFQATT and CDR2 is SNEGSKA (reference sequence). Trimming took 7 bases from V and 7 from J, leaving 15 bases between them. The CDR3 consists of 12 residues. This chain's CDR3 is CSGPTSSNTQYF. The CDR3 region has the DNA TGCAGTGGACCTACGTCGTCAAATACGCAGTATTTT.

The V gene is TRBV10-3, the J gene TRBJ1-5, with D uncertain. V lost 10 bases, J lost 0 bases, and 13 bases lay in between. CDR1 is ENHRY and CDR2 is SYGVKD in the germline V gene. This CDR3 spans 14 amino acids. The CDR3 region is CATTPVDSNQPQHF. DNA for the CDR3: TGTGCCACCACCCCGGTTGATAGCAATCAGCCCCAGCATTTT.

This clonotype was recorded many times. The chain joins TRBV5-1 to TRBJ2-3; 9 bases match TRBD2. The CDR3 covers 16 residues. Trimming removed 3 bases from V and 3 bases from J; junction bases left unmatched: 8. The germline gives CDR1 SGHRS, CDR2 YFSETQ. Here the CDR3 reads CASSSSLAGQTDTQYF. The CDR3 DNA sequence: TGCGCCAGCAGCTCCTCTCTAGCGGGGCAGACAGATACGCAGTATTTT.

This clonotype showed up many times. V and J are TRBV10-3 and TRBJ1-1; D unresolved. CDR3 length equals 14 residues. Germline CDR1 and CDR2: ENHRY and SYGVKD. V shed 1 base and J shed 1 base, with 7 bases lying between them. The CDR3 coding sequence is TGTGCCATCAGTGAGTTGGCTACGAACACTGAAGCTTTCTTT. This codes for CAISELATNTEAFF.

The chain employs TRBV5-1 and TRBJ1-1, with D maybe TRBD1 (6 bases). The CDR3 contains 14 residues. V lost 4 bases and J lost 1, with 11 bases in between. CDR1 is SGHRS and CDR2 is YFSETQ in the germline V gene. DNA of the CDR3: TGCGCCAGCAGCGTAGGACAGTCGAACACTGAAGCTTTCTTT. This sequence encodes CASSVGQSNTEAFF.

This clonotype was seen only a few times. The J gene is TRBJ2-3, the V gene TRBV24-1; D may correspond to TRBD1 or TRBD2 (5 bases each). There are 15 residues in the CDR3. The germline gives CDR1 KGHDR, CDR2 SFDVKD. Trimming removed 4 bases from V and 6 bases from J, with 16 bases in between. In nucleotides, the CDR3 is TGTGCCACCAGTGACCGGGACGCCAGTAAGGATACGCAGTATTTT. Amino acid sequence: CATSDRDASKDTQYF.

In its sample, this clonotype was seen a few times. V is TRBV5-1 and J is TRBJ2-2, with 7 bases fitting TRBD2. Trimming at V came to 1 base and at J to 3 bases, leaving 3 bases not matched to a gene. Germline V lookup: CDR1 SGHRS, CDR2 YFSETQ. The CDR3 consists of 15 residues. In DNA, the CDR3 is TGCGCCAGCAGCTTGACGGCGGGAGACACCGGGGAGCTGTTTTTT. The encoded protein is CASSLTAGDTGELFF.

This clonotype has at least ten counts. The chain recombines TRBV6-2 or TRBV6-3 with TRBJ1-5, with D unclear. This CDR3 contains 13 residues. Trimming removed 6 bases from V and 6 bases from J, with 12 bases in between. Per germline, CDR1 MNHEY and CDR2 SVGEGT. CDR3 residues: CASRGLGGQPQHF. CDR3 nucleotide sequence: TGTGCCAGCAGGGGTCTGGGTGGTCAGCCCCAGCATTTT.

In its sample, this clonotype was seen a few times. The rearrangement joins TRBV12-3 or TRBV12-4 to TRBJ1-2; 8 bases map to TRBD1. The CDR3 covers 14 residues. Losses at the gene ends were 8 bases for V and 4 bases for J; bases not matched to a gene: 9. The CDR3 nucleotides are TGTGCCAGCCCCCCCTCGGGACAGGCCTATGGCTACACCTTC. Its translation: CASPPSGQAYGYTF.

The V gene is TRBV20-1, the J gene TRBJ1-5; D is ambiguous. The V and J ends lost 6 bases and 5 bases respectively, with 11 bases between them. This CDR3 comprises 12 residues. Per the germline V gene, CDR1 is DFQATT and CDR2 is SNEGSKA (reference sequence). CDR3 residues: CSAWPVDQPQHF. The CDR3 DNA is TGCAGTGCGTGGCCAGTCGATCAGCCCCAGCATTTT.

This clonotype was detected only a few times. J is TRBJ1-6 and V is TRBV30; D uncertain. Trimming cost V 8 bases and J 0 bases, with 8 bases left between them. Germline CDR1 reads GTSNPN; CDR2 reads SVGIG (reference sequence). CDR3 size: 13 residues. The CDR3: CAHGISYNSPLHF. CDR3 coding DNA: TGTGCCCATGGGATCTCCTATAATTCACCCCTCCACTTT. The variable domain in full, completed from reference TRBV30 and TRBJ1-6, reads SQTIHQWPATLVQPVGSPLSLECTVEGTSNPNLYWYRQAAGRGLQLLFYSVGIGQISSEVPQNLSASRPQDRQFILSSKKLLLSDSGFYLCAHGISYNSPLHFGNGTRLTVT.

This clonotype was counted a few times. V is TRBV6-6 and J is TRBJ1-2; the match to TRBD1 covers 8 bases. CDR3 length: 15 amino acids. The J segment lost 0 bases and the V segment lost 6 bases, leaving 6 bases of the junction unmatched. Germline CDR1 and CDR2: MNHNY and SVGAGI (reference sequence). The CDR3 DNA sequence: TGTGCCAGCAGACCCGGACAGGGCTCTAACTATGGCTACACCTTC. It is translated as CASRPGQGSNYGYTF.

V and J are TRBV7-2 and TRBJ2-7; D unclear. The length of the CDR3 is 14 residues. CDR1 is SGHTA, CDR2 FQGNSA, per germline. Trimming removed 5 bases at V and 3 bases at J, with 14 bases between. CDR3 DNA sequence: TGTGCCAGCAGCCCTAGGCCAGCGAACTACGAGCAGTACTTC. It translates to CASSPRPANYEQYF.

This clonotype has ten or more counts. The chain carries TRBV20-1 and TRBJ2-3; weak D call: TRBD2 (6 bases). Germline CDR1 DFQATT, CDR2 SNEGSKA (reference sequence). The germline V and J ends were trimmed by 0 bases and 2 bases, with 18 bases remaining between them. This CDR3 region has 17 residues. CDR3 sequence reads: CSARDVLVGGNTDTQYF. CDR3 in DNA: TGCAGTGCTAGAGATGTGTTGGTGGGAGGTAACACAGATACGCAGTATTTT.

This clonotype was counted only a few times. The V gene is TRBV20-1, the J gene TRBJ2-3, with 7 bases that match TRBD1. V was clipped by 5 bases and J by 1 base; unmatched bases: 3. CDR1 and CDR2 (germline): DFQATT, SNEGSKA (reference sequence). This CDR3 is built from 13 residues. The CDR3 bases are TGCAGTGCTTTAGACAGGGGCACAGATACGCAGTATTTT. Amino acid sequence: CSALDRGTDTQYF.

The chain joins TRBV7-2 to TRBJ1-2; D not resolved. Deletions cut 7 bases from V and 4 bases from J, with 16 bases between. The germline CDR1 and CDR2 sequences are SGHTA and FQGNSA. The CDR3 is made up of 14 amino acids. CDR3 sequence reads: CASNRDTEFYGYTF. DNA for the CDR3: TGTGCCAGCAACCGAGACACCGAGTTCTATGGCTACACCTTC.

This clonotype was recorded at least ten times. The chain joins TRBV29-1 to TRBJ1-2, with TRBD1 identical over 7 bases. V shed 7 bases and J 4 bases; nucleotides not matched to a gene: 6. The CDR3 length is 12 residues. The germline V gene encodes CDR1 SQVTM and CDR2 ANQGSEA. The CDR3 region has the DNA TGCAGCGCGAACAGGGGTGGCTATGGCTACACCTTC. As protein: CSANRGGYGYTF.

This chain joins TRBV5-1 and TRBJ1-1, with TRBD1 matching 8 bases. The CDR3 has 13 residues. V dropped 3 bases and J dropped 8; count of bases not matched to a gene: 6. CDR1 SGHRS and CDR2 YFSETQ come from the germline V gene. The chain's CDR3 is CASSSGTGDEAFF. In nucleotides, the CDR3 is TGCGCCAGCAGCTCTGGGACAGGCGACGAAGCTTTCTTT. Full variable domain (outside the CDR3, taken from reference TRBV5-1 and TRBJ1-1): KAGVTQTPRYLIKTRGQQVTLSCSPISGHRSVSWYQQTPGQGLQFLFEYFSETQRNKGNFPGRFSGRQFSNSRSEMNVSTLELGDSALYLCASSSGTGDEAFFGQGTRLTVV.

This rearrangement joins TRBV7-2 to TRBJ2-7, with D possibly TRBD2 on 5 matching bases. Trimming stripped 3 bases from V and 1 base from J, with 13 bases between. This CDR3 is 15 amino acids long. The germline gives CDR1 SGHTA, CDR2 FQGNSA. CDR3 nucleotides: TGTGCCAGCAGCTTGAGGCTAGCAATGTCCTACGAGCAGTACTTC. This codes for CASSLRLAMSYEQYF.